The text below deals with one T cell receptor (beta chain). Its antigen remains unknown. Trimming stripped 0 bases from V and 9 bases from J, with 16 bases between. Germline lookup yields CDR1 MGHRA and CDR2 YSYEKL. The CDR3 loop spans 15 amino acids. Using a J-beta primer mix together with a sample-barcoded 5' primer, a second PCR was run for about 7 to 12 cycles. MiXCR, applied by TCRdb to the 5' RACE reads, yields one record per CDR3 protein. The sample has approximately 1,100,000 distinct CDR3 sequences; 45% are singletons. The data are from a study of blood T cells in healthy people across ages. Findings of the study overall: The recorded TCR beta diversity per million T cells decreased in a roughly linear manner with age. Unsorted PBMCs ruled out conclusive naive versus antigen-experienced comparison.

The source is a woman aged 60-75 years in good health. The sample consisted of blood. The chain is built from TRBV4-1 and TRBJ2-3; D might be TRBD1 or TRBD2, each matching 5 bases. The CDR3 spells CASSQDRRVGETQYF. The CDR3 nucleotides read TGCGCCAGCAGCCAAGATCGCCGGGTGGGGGAGACGCAGTATTTT.